This is a list of T cell receptor beta chains from one sample in a study of CD8 T cells in ankylosing spondylitis. In TCRdb, the 5' RACE reads were re-called with MiXCR into one record per CDR3 protein. Seen here are almost 400,000 distinct CDR3 sequences, approximately 20% observed once, and the top ten hold roughly a sixth. The sequenced material came from blood, either unsorted or a sorted T cell fraction (not recorded which). All receptors come from a male donor with ankylosing spondylitis. Both conserved end residues are part of each CDR3. A D gene is named only where the DNA matches it firmly. Clone size is given for some rows only: seen once, a few or many times, or a class if the clone is expanded.

>TRBJ2-7|TRBV5-6|many|TRBD1
CASSSPGQGSYEQYF
TGTGCCAGCAGCTCACCGGGACAGGGTTCCTACGAGCAGTACTTC
>TRBJ2-1|TRBV7-2|NA|TRBD1
CASSPDRGRHEQFF
TGTGCCAGCAGCCCGGACAGGGGGCGGCATGAGCAGTTCTTC
>TRBJ2-2|TRBV20-1|NA|NA
CSASLAATGELFF
TGCAGTGCTAGTCTTGCGGCCACCGGGGAGCTGTTTTTT
>TRBJ2-7|TRBV7-3|NA|NA
CASSPFRGYEQYF
TGTGCCAGCAGCCCCTTTAGAGGATACGAGCAGTACTTC
>TRBJ2-2|TRBV6-4|few|TRBD2
CASSHRGLAGVRGTGELFF
TGTGCCAGCAGTCACAGGGGACTAGCGGGAGTAAGAGGCACCGGGGAGCTGTTTTTT
>TRBJ1-3|TRBV7-2|few|NA
CASSPTGASGNTIYF
TGTGCCAGCAGCCCGACCGGGGCCTCTGGAAACACCATATATTTT
>TRBJ2-1|TRBV28|few|NA
CASRRSGAYNEQFF
TGTGCCAGCAGGAGAAGCGGAGCTTACAATGAGCAGTTCTTC
>TRBJ1-5|TRBV4-1|many|NA
CASSPTQVQGNQPQHF
TGCGCCAGCAGCCCCACCCAGGTACAGGGAAATCAGCCCCAGCATTTT
>TRBJ1-3|TRBV27|few|NA
CASRTNGNQRNTIYF
TGTGCCAGCAGGACTAACGGGAACCAGAGAAACACCATATATTTT
>TRBJ1-1|TRBV7-9|few|TRBD1
CATLQGARNTEAFF
TGTGCCACTCTACAGGGGGCGAGGAACACTGAAGCTTTCTTT